Included here is one T cell receptor beta chain sequence, with context. Its matching antigen is unknown. Using immunoSEQ multiplex PCR, the repertoire was profiled, and TCRdb retains in-frame clones only, with some absent. The sample yields tens of thousands of clones, approximately 78% seen once. This sample is drawn from a study of PD-1 blockade in mismatch repair-deficient tumors. Turning to the study itself: All were previously treated, progressing patients with about twelve mismatch repair-deficient cancer types.

The junction had 16 bases not matched to a gene; V was cut back by 7 bases and J by 4 bases. Germline lookup yields CDR1 LNHDA and CDR2 SQIVND (reference sequence). There are 18 residues in the CDR3. General study results and limits: After pembrolizumab, tumor-resident clones rose rapidly, then generally contracted before radiologic responses.

The chain combines TRBV19 with TRBJ2-3; 11 bases are a match to TRBD2. The sequence derives from an adult with mismatch repair-deficient cancer. Sequencing used peripheral blood, obtained 2 weeks after starting pembrolizumab. Here the CDR3 reads CASTPLAGGPVKSDTQYF. CDR3 DNA sequence: TGTGCCAGTACCCCCCTAGCGGGAGGCCCTGTGAAATCAGATACGCAGTATTTT.